The 22 T cell receptor beta chains listed next were all sequenced from one sample in a study of T-cell memory formation after mild COVID-19. Each CDR3 protein gets one entry after TCRdb re-called the 5' RACE reads with MiXCR. The sample records approximately 170,000 distinct CDR3 sequences, over 10% being singletons. The specimen sequenced was PBMCs or a T cell subset sorted from them (not recorded which). The receptors derive from a young man who had mild COVID-19 (a few samples of this study predate the infection). Cell type and time point are not known.

The chain is built from TRBV7-8 and TRBJ2-5; 8 nucleotides line up with TRBD1. Looked up from germline, CDR1 is SGHVS and CDR2 is FQNEAQ. Trimming at V came to 1 base and at J to 7 bases, leaving 5 bases not matched to a gene. This CDR3 spans 14 amino acids. CDR3 in amino acids: CASSLGQGSGTQYF. The CDR3 DNA is TGTGCCAGCAGCTTAGGACAGGGGTCAGGGACCCAGTACTTC. Filled out from reference TRBV7-8 and TRBJ2-5, the complete variable domain reads GAGVSQSPRYKVAKRGQDVALRCDPISGHVSLFWYQQALGQGPEFLTYFQNEAQLDKSGLPSDRFFAERPEGSVSTLKIQRTQQEDSAVYLCASSLGQGSGTQYFGPGTRLLVL.

This clonotype was observed a few times. The chain employs TRBV10-2 and TRBJ2-3, with a tentative D call TRBD2 (5 bases). V was trimmed by 2 bases and J by 9 bases, leaving 12 bases between them. The CDR3 consists of 13 residues. CDR1 and CDR2 (germline): WSHSY, SAAADI. The CDR3 coding sequence is TGCGCCAGCAGTGAGGGGAGATCCGGAACGCAGTATTTT. Amino acids: CASSEGRSGTQYF.

This clonotype was seen at least ten times. This sequence joins TRBV7-2 and TRBJ2-7; D may be TRBD1 (6 bases). The germline CDR1 and CDR2 sequences are SGHTA and FQGNSA. V was pared by 5 bases and J by 7 bases, with 15 bases between. The CDR3 has 13 residues. CDR3 loop: CASSPNRVQEQYF. The CDR3 bases are TGTGCCAGCAGCCCCAACAGGGTGCAAGAGCAGTACTTC.

This clonotype was detected ten times or more. The V call is TRBV5-1, the J call TRBJ2-5, with D uncertain. The CDR3 is 15 residues long. V was pared by 4 bases and J by 2 bases, with 15 bases between. Looked up from germline, CDR1 is SGHRS and CDR2 is YFSETQ. In DNA form, the CDR3 reads TGCGCCAGCAGCCTCCGGACCCGTAGTCAAGAGACCCAGTACTTC. This sequence encodes CASSLRTRSQETQYF.

This clonotype was detected many times. V usage is TRBV28 and J usage is TRBJ2-6; D call uncertain. V lost 6 bases to trimming and J lost 1 base, with 10 bases between them. CDR3 size: 15 residues. CDR1 and CDR2 (germline): MDHEN, SYDVKM. CDR3 sequence: CASSLGSSGANVLTF. In DNA, the CDR3 is TGTGCCAGCAGCCTAGGATCTTCTGGGGCCAACGTCCTGACTTTC.

This clonotype was picked up a small number of times. The chain couples TRBV9 to TRBJ2-7, with D uncertain. Germline V CDR1 and CDR2: SGDLS, YYNGEE. V shed 0 bases and J shed 3 bases, with 7 bases lying between them. This CDR3 region has 13 residues. DNA of the CDR3: TGTGCCAGCAGCGTAGGTAAAAACTACGAGCAGTACTTC. Protein product: CASSVGKNYEQYF.

This clonotype showed up just once. The J gene is TRBJ2-1, the V gene TRBV2; D gene unclear. The CDR3 is 12 amino acids. Deletions cut 4 bases from V and 16 bases from J, with 17 bases between. CDR1 is SNHLY, CDR2 FYNNEI, per germline. For the CDR3, the DNA is TGTGCCAGCAGTGCCGATCAGGATAAAGTTTTCTTC. This translates into CASSADQDKVFF.

This rearrangement joins TRBV19 to TRBJ1-2; no firm D call. Trimming removed 5 bases from V and 2 bases from J, with 15 bases in between. Per germline, CDR1 LNHDA and CDR2 SQIVND (reference sequence). This CDR3 is 15 amino acids long. CDR3 coding DNA: TGTGCCAGTAGTCCTCGGACTTTTCGGAACTATGGCTACACCTTC. Its protein is CASSPRTFRNYGYTF.

The rearrangement joins TRBV20-1 to TRBJ2-1; D call uncertain. The V end lost 6 bases, the J end lost 7 bases, and 10 bases lay between the germline ends. CDR3 size: 11 residues. CDR1 and CDR2 from the germline V gene are DFQATT and SNEGSKA (reference sequence). CDR3 nucleotides: TGCAGTGCCCAGATAGGGAATGAGCAGTTCTTC. It yields the protein CSAQIGNEQFF.

The table lists this clonotype with a count of one. This sequence joins TRBV10-3 and TRBJ1-1, with TRBD1 matching 9 bases. J gave up 6 bases and V 2 bases, and 10 bases lay outside the gene matches. The germline V gene has CDR1 ENHRY and CDR2 SYGVKD. CDR3 length equals 16 residues. CDR3 sequence (DNA): TGTGCCATCAGTGAGCATCTGGGACAGGGTAGGTCTGAAGCTTTCTTT. Translation gives CAISEHLGQGRSEAFF.

The table lists this clonotype with a few counts. The chain has TRBV5-1 and TRBJ1-1; D is unclear. Per germline, CDR1 SGHRS and CDR2 YFSETQ. The CDR3 runs to 13 residues. With 0 bases removed from V and 4 bases from J, the gap between germline ends came to 7 bases. The CDR3 region is CASSLEVGTEAFF. In DNA, the CDR3 is TGCGCCAGCAGCTTGGAGGTCGGCACTGAAGCTTTCTTT.

This clonotype was recorded only once. J is TRBJ2-7 and V is TRBV28, with 9 nucleotides matching TRBD1. This CDR3 is 13 amino acids long. CDR1 and CDR2 (germline): MDHEN, SYDVKM. J was trimmed by 11 bases and V by 10 bases; bases with no gene match: 15. The CDR3 here is CATSGQGSSNEYV. In DNA form, the CDR3 reads TGTGCCACCTCGGGACAGGGAAGTTCGAATGAGTACGTC.

This clonotype was picked up a small number of times. This rearrangement joins TRBV20-1 to TRBJ2-3; D uncertain. With 3 bases removed from V and 1 base from J, the gap between germline ends came to 11 bases. Germline CDR1 reads DFQATT; CDR2 reads SNEGSKA (reference sequence). This CDR3 comprises 14 residues. In DNA form, the CDR3 reads TGCAGTGCTAGCTGGGGTCGGGGCACAGATACGCAGTATTTT. Its protein is CSASWGRGTDTQYF.

This sequence joins TRBV7-2 and TRBJ2-7; 8 bases are a match to TRBD2. The V gene end was trimmed by 5 bases and the J gene end by 2 bases; junction bases not matched to a gene: 14. The CDR3 consists of 17 residues. Germline CDR1 and CDR2: SGHTA and FQGNSA. CDR3 nucleotides: TGTGCCAGCAGCGGCGGCGGGGGGTGGTACCCTACCTACGAGCAGTACTTC. It encodes CASSGGGGWYPTYEQYF.

The rearrangement links TRBV6-6 to TRBJ1-2; D might be TRBD1 (5 bases). V lost 0 bases, J lost 8 bases, and 16 bases lay in between. The CDR3 spans 15 residues. Germline loops: CDR1 MNHNY, CDR2 SVGAGI (reference sequence). CDR3 sequence: CASSYSPGSLMGYTF. In nucleotides, the CDR3 is TGTGCCAGCAGTTACTCGCCAGGGAGCCTTATGGGCTACACCTTC.

The table lists this clonotype with many counts. The chain couples TRBV12-3 or TRBV12-4 to TRBJ2-3; possibly TRBD2 for D (6 bases). The V and J ends lost 4 bases and 1 base respectively, with 21 bases between them. The CDR3 contains 18 residues. The CDR3 spells CASSSVRGSAWGTDTQYF. For the CDR3, the DNA is TGTGCCAGCAGTTCAGTCCGGGGGTCGGCTTGGGGCACAGATACGCAGTATTTT.

This clonotype was observed many times. V usage is TRBV23-1 and J usage is TRBJ2-1; 9 positions agree with TRBD2. TRBV23-1 is an open reading frame, and its role is uncertain. The length of the CDR3 is 18 residues. Trimming cost V 2 bases and J 5 bases; bases outside gene matches: 13. The CDR3 DNA reads TGCGCCAGCAGTCAACCCCTGGGGAGCGGGGGGCTTAACAATGAGCAGTTCTTC. It specifies CASSQPLGSGGLNNEQFF.

This clonotype has just a few counts. The V gene is TRBV18, the J gene TRBJ2-3; no clear D. Trimming removed 5 bases at V and 0 bases at J, with 12 bases between. This CDR3 region has 15 residues. Germline V gives CDR1 KGHSH, CDR2 LQKENI. CDR3 in amino acids: CASSSRGPSTDTQYF. The CDR3 DNA follows: TGTGCCAGCTCAAGCAGAGGACCTAGCACAGATACGCAGTATTTT.

This clonotype has at least ten counts. This chain connects TRBV12-3 or TRBV12-4 to TRBJ2-2, with D unclear. V lost 5 bases to trimming and J lost 6 bases, with 10 bases between them. This CDR3 spans 13 amino acids. As DNA, the CDR3 is TGTGCCAGCAGTCCCTATATCGCCGGGGAGCTGTTTTTT. It is translated as CASSPYIAGELFF.

The V gene is TRBV5-5, the J gene TRBJ2-7; D gene ambiguous. The CDR3 spans 14 residues. Germline loops: CDR1 SGHKS, CDR2 YYEKEE (reference sequence). Trimming took 2 bases from V and 2 from J, leaving 11 bases between them. Written as DNA, the CDR3 is TGTGCCAGCAGCTTTCGATCAGGCCCCTACGAGCAGTACGTC. Protein: CASSFRSGPYEQYV.

The chain has TRBV7-6 and TRBJ2-3; 8 bases agree with TRBD1. CDR1 SGHVS and CDR2 FNYEAQ come from the germline V gene. V lost 1 base, J lost 1 base, and 7 bases stayed unmatched. CDR3 size: 17 residues. The CDR3 region has the DNA TGTGCCAGCAGCTTAGTTGGGCCGGGACAGGGCACAGATACGCAGTATTTT. Translated: CASSLVGPGQGTDTQYF. The variable domain in full, with the rest retrieved from reference TRBV7-6 and TRBJ2-3, is GAGVSQSPRYKVTKRGQDVALRCDPISGHVSLYWYRQALGQGPEFLTYFNYEAQQDKSGLPNDRFSAERPEGSISTLTIQRTEQRDSAMYRCASSLVGPGQGTDTQYFGPGTRLTVL.

At least ten counts were recorded for this clonotype. The chain is built from TRBV5-1 and TRBJ1-1; D not certain. CDR3 length: 13 residues. CDR1 is SGHRS and CDR2 is YFSETQ in the germline V gene. Trimming removed 7 bases from V and 3 bases from J, with 13 bases in between. CDR3 amino acids: CASRLKLDTEAFF. CDR3 bases: TGCGCCAGCCGACTTAAACTGGACACTGAAGCTTTCTTT.